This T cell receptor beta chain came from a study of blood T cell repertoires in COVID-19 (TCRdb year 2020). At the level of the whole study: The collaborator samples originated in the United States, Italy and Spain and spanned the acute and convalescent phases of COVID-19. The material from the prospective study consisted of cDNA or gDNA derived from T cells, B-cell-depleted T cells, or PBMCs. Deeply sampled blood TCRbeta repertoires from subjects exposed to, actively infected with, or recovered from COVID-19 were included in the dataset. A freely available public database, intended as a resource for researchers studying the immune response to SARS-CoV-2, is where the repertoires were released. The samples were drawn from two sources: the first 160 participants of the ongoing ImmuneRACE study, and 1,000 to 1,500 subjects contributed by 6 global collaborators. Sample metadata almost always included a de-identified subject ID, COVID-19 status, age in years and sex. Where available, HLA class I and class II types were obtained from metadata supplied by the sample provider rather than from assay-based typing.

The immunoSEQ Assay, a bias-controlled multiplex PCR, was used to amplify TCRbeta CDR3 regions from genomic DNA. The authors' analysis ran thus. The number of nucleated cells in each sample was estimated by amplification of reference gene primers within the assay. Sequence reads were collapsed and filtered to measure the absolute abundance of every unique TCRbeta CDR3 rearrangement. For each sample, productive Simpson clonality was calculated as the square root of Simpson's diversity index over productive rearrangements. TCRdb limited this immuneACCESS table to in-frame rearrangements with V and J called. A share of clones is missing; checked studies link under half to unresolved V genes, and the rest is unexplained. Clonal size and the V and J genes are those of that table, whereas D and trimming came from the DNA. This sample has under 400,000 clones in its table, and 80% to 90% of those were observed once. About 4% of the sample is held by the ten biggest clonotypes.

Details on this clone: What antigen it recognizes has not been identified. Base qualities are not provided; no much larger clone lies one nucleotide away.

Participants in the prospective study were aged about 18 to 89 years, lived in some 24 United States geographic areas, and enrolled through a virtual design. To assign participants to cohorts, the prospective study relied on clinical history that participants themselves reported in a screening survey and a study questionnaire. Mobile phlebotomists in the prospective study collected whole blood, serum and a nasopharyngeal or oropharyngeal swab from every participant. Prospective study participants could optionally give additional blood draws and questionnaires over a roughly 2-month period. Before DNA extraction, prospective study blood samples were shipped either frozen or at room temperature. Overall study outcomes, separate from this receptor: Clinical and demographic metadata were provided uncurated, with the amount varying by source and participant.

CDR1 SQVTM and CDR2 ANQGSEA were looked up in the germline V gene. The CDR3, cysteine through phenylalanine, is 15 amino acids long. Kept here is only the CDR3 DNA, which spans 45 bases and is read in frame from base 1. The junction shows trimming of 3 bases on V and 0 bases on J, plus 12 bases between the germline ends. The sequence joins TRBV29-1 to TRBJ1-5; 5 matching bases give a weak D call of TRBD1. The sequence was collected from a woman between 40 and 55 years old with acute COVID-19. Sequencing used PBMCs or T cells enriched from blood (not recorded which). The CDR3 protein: CSVEEGRGSNQPQHF. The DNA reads TGCAGCGTTGAGGAGGGGCGGGGTAGCAATCAGCCCCAGCATTTT.